The clone carrying this TCR beta chain was counted ten times or more. The antigen is undetermined. The data stem from a study of T cells in Graves' hyperthyroidism and ophthalmopathy. Regarding the study as a whole: Blood shared most expanded thyroid clonotypes above 0.001.

RNA transcripts yielded amplified TCR beta CDR3 regions. Researchers ran a first-round RT-PCR on the TCR CDR3 using the HTBI primer set. TCRdb re-derived calls from the multiplex PCR reads in MiXCR, one entry per CDR3 protein. The data show roughly 170,000 distinct CDR3 sequences, 15% to 20% seen once. V lost 5 bases and J 8 bases, leaving 22 bases between the germline ends. The CDR3 extends over 16 amino acids. Germline CDR1 MNHNS, CDR2 SASEGT. Sequencing was performed on blood. The receptor was derived from a woman between 45 and 60 years old with Graves' hyperthyroidism. The chain links TRBV6-1 to TRBJ2-1; tentatively, D is TRBD1 or TRBD2 (5 bases each). In nucleotides, the CDR3 is TGTGCCAGCAGTACCTCCCGGGGACCCAGCAGAGATGAGCAGTTCTTC. Amino acid sequence: CASSTSRGPSRDEQFF.